The rows below give T cell receptor beta chains drawn from one sample of a study of cytomegalovirus exposure and HLA in healthy donors. Sequencing was performed with immunoSEQ multiplex PCR; in TCRdb, only in-frame clones are kept and a portion is missing. The data contain roughly 150,000 clones, roughly nine tenths of them singletons. Sequencing input: PBMCs. All receptors come from a woman between 18 and 29 years old in good health and CMV-seropositive. CDR3s leave out the opening cysteine and the closing phenylalanine or tryptophan. A D gene is named only where the DNA matches it firmly.

v_gene: TRBV7-2; d_gene: .; CDR3aa: ASSFIGQTTEAF
v_gene: TRBV7-2; d_gene: .; CDR3aa: ASSPQSGGGYEQY
v_gene: TRBV7-7; d_gene: TRBD1; CDR3aa: ASSLQGTGAGELF
v_gene: TRBV11-3; d_gene: TRBD2; CDR3aa: ASSGRLAGQDDEQF
v_gene: TRBV9; d_gene: TRBD2; CDR3aa: ASSKFLAVSTDTQY
v_gene: TRBV6-6; d_gene: TRBD2; CDR3aa: ASSERERYEQY
v_gene: TRBV9; d_gene: .; CDR3aa: ASSVAPGHTGELF
v_gene: TRBV7-2; d_gene: TRBD2; CDR3aa: ASAQTSAQGNIQY
v_gene: TRBV5-1; d_gene: TRBD2; CDR3aa: ASSFPVVAGSSYNEQF
v_gene: TRBV19; d_gene: TRBD1; CDR3aa: ASSLGTGYEQY
v_gene: TRBV6-5; d_gene: .; CDR3aa: ASSYSSIQLSYEQY
v_gene: TRBV5-1; d_gene: .; CDR3aa: ASSPSAQGHYGYT
v_gene: TRBV7-2; d_gene: TRBD2; CDR3aa: ASSLRAGGFLDYNEQF
v_gene: TRBV30; d_gene: TRBD1; CDR3aa: AWSGRDRSAYEQY
v_gene: TRBV29-1; d_gene: TRBD1; CDR3aa: SVTGQGTDTQY
v_gene: TRBV25-1; d_gene: TRBD1; CDR3aa: ASVPGGTGTEAF
v_gene: TRBV13; d_gene: .; CDR3aa: ASSLLTGELF
v_gene: TRBV5-6; d_gene: TRBD1; CDR3aa: ASSYPQGSKETQY
v_gene: TRBV29-1; d_gene: TRBD1; CDR3aa: SVEDLRGLTNYEQY
v_gene: TRBV4-3; d_gene: TRBD2; CDR3aa: ASSQGSGNYNEQF
v_gene: TRBV5-1; d_gene: .; CDR3aa: ASSLPGIGYNEQF
v_gene: TRBV27; d_gene: .; CDR3aa: ASSFNFNEQF
v_gene: TRBV7-9; d_gene: TRBD1; CDR3aa: ASSVTGDYNEQF
v_gene: TRBV2; d_gene: TRBD1; CDR3aa: ASSPSLGQTHEKLF
v_gene: TRBV2; d_gene: .; CDR3aa: ASSETYGGQPQH
v_gene: TRBV12-5; d_gene: TRBD2; CDR3aa: ASGPWTSGGWNRELF
v_gene: TRBV5-1; d_gene: TRBD1; CDR3aa: ASSHTGGQETQY
v_gene: TRBV4-3; d_gene: .; CDR3aa: ASSQVGGGTDTQY
v_gene: TRBV6-1; d_gene: .; CDR3aa: ASSEPQTYNEQF
v_gene: TRBV4-2; d_gene: .; CDR3aa: ASSQEWRGNTEAF
v_gene: TRBV10-3; d_gene: TRBD2; CDR3aa: AIGSVLAGGPVYNEQF
v_gene: TRBV7-7; d_gene: .; CDR3aa: ASSFRAGSHYEQY
v_gene: TRBV2; d_gene: .; CDR3aa: ASSVRGNQPQH
v_gene: TRBV2; d_gene: .; CDR3aa: ASSEALPGVRSETQY
v_gene: TRBV5-4; d_gene: .; CDR3aa: ASSLAGQQNTEAF
v_gene: TRBV5-4; d_gene: .; CDR3aa: ASSSASSTDTQY
v_gene: TRBV9; d_gene: .; CDR3aa: ASSLGTGELF
v_gene: TRBV19; d_gene: TRBD1; CDR3aa: ASSGTGGFGTDTQY
v_gene: TRBV28; d_gene: TRBD2; CDR3aa: ASRPILAASYEQY
v_gene: TRBV5-1; d_gene: .; CDR3aa: ASSLGGDLNQPQH
v_gene: TRBV28; d_gene: TRBD2; CDR3aa: ASIQAGGNYEQY
v_gene: TRBV9; d_gene: TRBD1; CDR3aa: ASSAGQGVYNEQF
v_gene: TRBV7-3; d_gene: .; CDR3aa: ASSLYLAGYNEQF
v_gene: TRBV7-3; d_gene: TRBD2; CDR3aa: ASSPGLAGGLSTDTQY
v_gene: TRBV2; d_gene: .; CDR3aa: ASSELAPNYGYT
v_gene: TRBV19; d_gene: .; CDR3aa: ASRPAGSNQPQH
v_gene: TRBV5-4; d_gene: .; CDR3aa: ASSFFRGGYGYT
v_gene: TRBV7-2; d_gene: .; CDR3aa: ASSPSRVNTEAF
v_gene: TRBV5-1; d_gene: TRBD2; CDR3aa: ASSPASGSYEQY
v_gene: TRBV6-1; d_gene: .; CDR3aa: ASSETASNTIY
v_gene: TRBV30; d_gene: .; CDR3aa: AWYGDRPEAGYT